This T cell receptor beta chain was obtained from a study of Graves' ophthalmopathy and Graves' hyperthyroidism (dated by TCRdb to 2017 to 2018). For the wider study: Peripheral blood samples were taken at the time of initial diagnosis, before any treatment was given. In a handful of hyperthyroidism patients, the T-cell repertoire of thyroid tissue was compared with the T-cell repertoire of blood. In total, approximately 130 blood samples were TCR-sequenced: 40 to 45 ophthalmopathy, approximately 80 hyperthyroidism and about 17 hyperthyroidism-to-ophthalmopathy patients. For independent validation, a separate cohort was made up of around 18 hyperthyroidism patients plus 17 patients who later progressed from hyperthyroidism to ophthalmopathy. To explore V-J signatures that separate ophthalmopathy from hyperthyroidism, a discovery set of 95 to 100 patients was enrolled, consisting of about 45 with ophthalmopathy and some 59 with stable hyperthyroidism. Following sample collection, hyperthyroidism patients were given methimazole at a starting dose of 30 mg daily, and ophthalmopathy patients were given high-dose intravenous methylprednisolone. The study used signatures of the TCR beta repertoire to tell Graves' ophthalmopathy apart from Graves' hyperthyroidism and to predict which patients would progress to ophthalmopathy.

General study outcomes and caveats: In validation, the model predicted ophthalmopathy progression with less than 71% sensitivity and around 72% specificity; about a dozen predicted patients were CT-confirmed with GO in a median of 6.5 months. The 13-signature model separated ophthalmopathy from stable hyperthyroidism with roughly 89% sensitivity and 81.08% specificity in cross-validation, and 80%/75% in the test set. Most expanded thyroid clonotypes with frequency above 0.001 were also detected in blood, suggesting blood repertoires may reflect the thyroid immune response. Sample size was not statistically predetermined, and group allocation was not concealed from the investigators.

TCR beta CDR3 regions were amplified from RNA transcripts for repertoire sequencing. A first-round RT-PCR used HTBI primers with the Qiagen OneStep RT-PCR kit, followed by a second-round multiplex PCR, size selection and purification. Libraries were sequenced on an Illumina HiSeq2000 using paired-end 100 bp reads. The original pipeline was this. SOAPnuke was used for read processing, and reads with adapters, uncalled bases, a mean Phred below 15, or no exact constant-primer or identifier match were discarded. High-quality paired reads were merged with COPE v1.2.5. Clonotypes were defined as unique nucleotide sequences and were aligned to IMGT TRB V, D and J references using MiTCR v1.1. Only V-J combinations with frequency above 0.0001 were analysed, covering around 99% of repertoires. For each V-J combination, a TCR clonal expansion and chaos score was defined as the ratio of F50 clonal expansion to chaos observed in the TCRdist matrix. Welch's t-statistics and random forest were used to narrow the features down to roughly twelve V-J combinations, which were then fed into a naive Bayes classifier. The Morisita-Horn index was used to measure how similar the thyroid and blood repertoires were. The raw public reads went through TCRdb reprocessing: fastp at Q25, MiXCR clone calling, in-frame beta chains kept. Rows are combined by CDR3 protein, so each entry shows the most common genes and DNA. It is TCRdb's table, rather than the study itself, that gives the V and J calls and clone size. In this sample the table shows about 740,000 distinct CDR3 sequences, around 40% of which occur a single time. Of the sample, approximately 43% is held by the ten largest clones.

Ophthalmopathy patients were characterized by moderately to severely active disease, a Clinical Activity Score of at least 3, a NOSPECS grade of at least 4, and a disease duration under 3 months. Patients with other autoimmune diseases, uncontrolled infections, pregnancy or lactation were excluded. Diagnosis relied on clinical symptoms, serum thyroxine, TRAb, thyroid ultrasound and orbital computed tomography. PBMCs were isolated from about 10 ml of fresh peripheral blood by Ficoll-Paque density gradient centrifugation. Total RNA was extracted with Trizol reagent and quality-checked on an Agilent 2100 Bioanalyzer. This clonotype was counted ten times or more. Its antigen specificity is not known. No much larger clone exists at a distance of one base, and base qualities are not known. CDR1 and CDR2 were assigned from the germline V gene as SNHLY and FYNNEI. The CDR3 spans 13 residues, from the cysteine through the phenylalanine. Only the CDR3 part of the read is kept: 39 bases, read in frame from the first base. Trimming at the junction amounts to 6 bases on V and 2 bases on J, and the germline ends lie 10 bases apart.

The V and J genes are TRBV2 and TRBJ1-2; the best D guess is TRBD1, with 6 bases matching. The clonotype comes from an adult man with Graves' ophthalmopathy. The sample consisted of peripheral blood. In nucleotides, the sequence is TGTGCCAGCAGCGCCGGGACAAACTATGGCTACACCTTC. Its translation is CASSAGTNYGYTF.